Listed here are 30 T cell receptor beta chains from one sample, sequenced in a study of T cell responses to AZD1222 COVID-19 vaccine. The method was immunoSEQ multiplex PCR; TCRdb's version includes in-frame clones alone and lacks a portion of them. The table includes around 130,000 clones, roughly 84% detected once. This specimen consisted of peripheral blood, obtained on day 0 of AZD1222 vaccination. These receptors originate from an adult in good health.

This clone was seen just once. The chain couples TRBV11-1 to TRBJ2-1, with 9 bases lining up with TRBD2. The germline V gene encodes CDR1 SGHAT and CDR2 FQDESV (reference sequence). V shed 5 bases, J shed 3 bases, and the junction held 5 bases outside the gene matches. This CDR3 comprises 15 residues. CDR3 in DNA: TGTGCCAGCAGCATATCTAGCGGGGTCTACAATGAGCAGTTCTTC. This codes for CASSISSGVYNEQFF.

V usage is TRBV24-1 and J usage is TRBJ2-3; 9 bases match TRBD2. Germline V CDR1 and CDR2: KGHDR, SFDVKD. With 3 bases clipped from V and 3 bases from J, the junction kept 3 bases outside the gene matches. This CDR3 region has 15 residues. The CDR3 DNA reads as TGTGCCACCAGTGATGCAAGCGGGGGGACAGATACGCAGTATTTT. It yields the protein CATSDASGGTDTQYF.

This clone was seen just once. The chain combines TRBV28 with TRBJ1-2; no clear D gene. Looked up from germline, CDR1 is MDHEN and CDR2 is SYDVKM. Trimming cost V 5 bases and J 3 bases, with 10 bases left between them. The CDR3 consists of 13 residues. As DNA, the CDR3 is TGTGCCAGCAGTCGGACCCCCCACTATGGCTACACCTTC. It translates to CASSRTPHYGYTF.

V usage is TRBV7-9 and J usage is TRBJ2-7, with 12 bases lining up with TRBD1. Germline CDR1 is SEHNR and CDR2 is FQNEAQ (reference sequence). The J segment lost 6 bases and the V segment lost 5 bases, leaving 5 bases of the junction unmatched. This CDR3 comprises 14 residues. The CDR3 reads CASSPGQGASEQYF. The CDR3 DNA is TGTGCCAGCAGCCCGGGACAGGGGGCATCCGAGCAGTACTTC.

This sequence joins TRBV6-4 and TRBJ2-2; 8 nucleotides align to TRBD2. The CDR3 is 15 residues long. The germline V gene encodes CDR1 MRHNA and CDR2 SNTAGT. J lost 4 bases, V lost 6 bases, and 7 bases had no gene match. CDR3 bases: TGTGCCAGCAGCTCCGGGACTAGTGGCACCGGGGAGCTGTTTTTT. Translation: CASSSGTSGTGELFF.

The chain uses TRBV4-3 and TRBJ2-5; weak D call: TRBD1 (6 bases). From germline, CDR1 is LGHNA and CDR2 YSLEER. The CDR3 totals 14 residues. The V end lost 0 bases, the J end lost 4 bases, and 9 bases lay between the germline ends. The CDR3 DNA reads TGCGCCAGCAGCCAAGATTTGGGGGCAGAGACCCAGTACTTC. It translates to CASSQDLGAETQYF.

CDR3 sequence reads: CASSESTRLYF. CDR3 DNA sequence: TGTGCCAGCAGCGAGTCGACAAGGTTATACTTC. This rearrangement joins TRBV11-1 to TRBJ2-4; D not resolved. Germline V CDR1 and CDR2: SGHAT, FQDESV (reference sequence). Trimming removed 5 bases at V and 16 bases at J, with 15 bases between. There are 11 residues in the CDR3.

As concerns this clone: Other DNA sequences in this specimen translate into the identical CDR3. The V gene is TRBV18, the J gene TRBJ1-1, with a tentative D call TRBD1 (5 bases). CDR1 and CDR2 from the germline V gene are KGHSH and LQKENI. This CDR3 spans 13 amino acids. Trimming cost V 3 bases and J 1 base, with 6 bases left between them. CDR3 protein: CASSPTGNTEAFF. The CDR3 DNA reads as TGTGCCAGCTCACCCACAGGGAACACTGAAGCTTTCTTT.

This rearrangement joins TRBV5-4 to TRBJ1-1, with 8 nucleotides matching TRBD1. This CDR3 is built from 14 residues. CDR1 and CDR2 from the germline V gene are SGHNT and YYREEE (reference sequence). V lost 7 bases, J lost 3 bases, and 8 bases stayed unmatched. CDR3 region: CASSMTGVYTEAFF. In nucleotides, the CDR3 is TGTGCCAGCTCCATGACAGGGGTATACACTGAAGCTTTCTTT.

The V call is TRBV6-1, the J call TRBJ1-1; tentative D call: TRBD1 (5 bases). The V gene's germline CDR1 is MNHNS and CDR2 SASEGT. The length of the CDR3 is 14 residues. V was shortened by 1 base and J by 6 bases, with 12 bases between the two germline ends. CDR3 sequence: CASSEVAGRAEAFF. CDR3 nucleotides: TGTGCCAGCAGTGAAGTAGCAGGGAGGGCTGAAGCTTTCTTT.

The CDR3 loop is CASSYSWAGGNNEQFF. The CDR3 bases are TGTGCCAGCAGTTACTCGTGGGCGGGAGGGAACAATGAGCAGTTCTTC. The V call is TRBV6-5, the J call TRBJ2-1; TRBD2 matches 9 bases. Germline V lookup: CDR1 MNHEY, CDR2 SVGAGI. The length of the CDR3 is 16 residues. With 0 bases clipped from V and 5 bases from J, the junction kept 5 bases outside the gene matches.

The table lists this clone with a few counts. The V gene is TRBV7-2, the J gene TRBJ2-7, with D possibly matching TRBD2 (5 bases). V shed 1 base and J shed 3 bases, with 13 bases lying between them. The V gene's germline CDR1 is SGHTA and CDR2 FQGNSA. The CDR3 is 15 residues long. CDR3 loop: CASSLGPLENYEQYF. Written as DNA, the CDR3 is TGTGCCAGCAGCTTAGGTCCACTAGAGAACTACGAGCAGTACTTC.

This rearrangement joins TRBV3-1 (or the pseudogene TRBV3-2) to TRBJ2-7, with TRBD2 as a possible D gene (6 bases). Germline assignment: CDR1 LGHDT and CDR2 YNNKEL (reference sequence). Between the trimmed V and J ends, which lost 1 base and 9 bases, there was a span of 19 bases. This CDR3 spans 15 amino acids. CDR3 sequence (DNA): TGTGCCAGCAGCCAAGTTGGAGGGAGTGGAGGCGGGCAGTACTTC. It yields the protein CASSQVGGSGGGQYF.

The J gene is TRBJ2-2, the V gene TRBV27; 9 bases align to TRBD2. V lost 8 bases and J lost 4; bases outside the gene matches: 20. Germline V CDR1 and CDR2: MNHEY, SMNVEV (reference sequence). CDR3 length: 19 residues. CDR3 sequence: CASARRASGTGVSTGELFF. DNA for the CDR3: TGTGCCAGCGCCCGACGGGCTAGCGGGACCGGAGTTTCCACCGGGGAGCTGTTTTTT.

V and J are TRBV28 and TRBJ2-3, with 10 bases identical to TRBD2. This CDR3 spans 17 amino acids. In germline, CDR1 is MDHEN, CDR2 SYDVKM. V gave up 5 bases and J gave up 4 bases; unmatched junction bases: 12. The CDR3 here is CASSATSGATRADTQYF. DNA for the CDR3: TGTGCCAGCAGTGCAACTAGCGGGGCAACTCGTGCAGATACGCAGTATTTT.

The V gene is TRBV4-3, the J gene TRBJ1-2; 8 bases are shared with TRBD1. CDR3 size: 14 residues. Unmatched junction bases numbered 5, after V lost 0 bases and J lost 8 bases. The germline V gene encodes CDR1 LGHNA and CDR2 YSLEER. The CDR3 coding sequence is TGCGCCAGCAGCCAAGAACAGGGGGAAGGGGGCTACACCTTC. This sequence encodes CASSQEQGEGGYTF.

The rearrangement links TRBV4-1 to TRBJ2-7; 8 bases agree with TRBD1. This CDR3 is built from 21 residues. Germline CDR1 reads MGHRA; CDR2 reads YSYEKL. With V trimmed by 1 base and J by 4 bases, 24 bases remained unmatched. The CDR3 here is CASSQVFVGQGILQSGYEQYF. CDR3 nucleotides: TGCGCCAGCAGCCAAGTTTTCGTAGGACAGGGCATCTTGCAATCGGGGTACGAGCAGTACTTC.

The V gene is TRBV19, the J gene TRBJ1-1; D not resolved. The CDR3 extends over 15 amino acids. V was shortened by 5 bases and J by 0 bases, with 13 bases between the two germline ends. CDR1 is LNHDA, CDR2 SQIVND, per germline (reference sequence). Here the CDR3 reads CASSPVSNLNTEAFF. The CDR3 nucleotides read TGTGCCAGTAGTCCGGTCAGTAATTTGAACACTGAAGCTTTCTTT. Based on the CDR3 plus reference TRBV19 and TRBJ1-1, the full variable domain is DGGITQSPKYLFRKEGQNVTLSCEQNLNHDAMYWYRQDPGQGLRLIYYSQIVNDFQKGDIAEGYSVSREKKESFPLTVTSAQKNPTAFYLCASSPVSNLNTEAFFGQGTRLTVV.

Regarding this clone: This may stem from a read error, because a much larger clone lies one nucleotide away. The chain employs TRBV7-3 and TRBJ1-1; TRBD1 might be the D (5 bases). This CDR3 spans 13 amino acids. V was trimmed by 2 bases and J by 1 base, leaving 5 bases between them. CDR1 and CDR2 from the germline V gene are SGHTA and FQGTGA. The CDR3, as DNA: TGTGCCAGCAGCTTACAGGGGAACACTGAAGCTTTCTTT. This encodes CASSLQGNTEAFF.

The chain carries TRBV11-2 and TRBJ2-7; D is possibly TRBD2 (6 bases). The CDR3 runs 13 residues. The V end was cut by 1 base, the J end by 6 bases, with 10 bases between. Germline CDR1 reads SGHAT; CDR2 reads FQNNGV. CDR3 amino acids: CASSLVASVEQYF. CDR3 in DNA: TGTGCCAGCAGCTTAGTGGCTAGCGTCGAGCAGTACTTC.

The CDR3 sequence is CASSGQGTGNTIYF. For the CDR3, the DNA is TGTGCCAGTTCCGGACAGGGAACGGGAAACACCATATATTTT. The chain uses TRBV9 and TRBJ1-3; 8 positions agree with TRBD1. The germline CDR1 and CDR2 sequences are SGDLS and YYNGEE. This CDR3 is 14 amino acids long. V shed 8 bases, J shed 4 bases, and the junction held 8 bases outside the gene matches.

The V call is TRBV5-6, the J call TRBJ2-5; possibly TRBD1 for D (6 bases). The length of the CDR3 is 16 residues. The V and J ends lost 2 bases and 5 bases respectively, with 19 bases between them. Germline-derived CDR1 and CDR2 are SGHDT and YYEEEE. The DNA for the CDR3 is TGTGCCAGCAGCTTTGGGGCCCTACAGGGAACGGAGACCCAGTACTTC. This codes for CASSFGALQGTETQYF.

The chain combines TRBV5-1 with TRBJ2-7; 13 bases are a match to TRBD2. The CDR3 covers 16 residues. The V segment lost 4 bases and the J segment 3 bases; nucleotides outside the gene matches: 7. Looked up from germline, CDR1 is SGHRS and CDR2 is YFSETQ. CDR3 loop: CASSPKGLAGFYEQYF. The CDR3, as DNA: TGCGCCAGCAGCCCTAAGGGACTAGCGGGGTTCTACGAGCAGTACTTC. Looking up the rest from reference TRBV5-1 and TRBJ2-7 gives the full variable domain: KAGVTQTPRYLIKTRGQQVTLSCSPISGHRSVSWYQQTPGQGLQFLFEYFSETQRNKGNFPGRFSGRQFSNSRSEMNVSTLELGDSALYLCASSPKGLAGFYEQYFGPGTRLTVT.

The gene calls are TRBV2 and TRBJ1-5; 11 nucleotides align to TRBD1. The junction had 7 bases not matched to a gene; V was cut back by 6 bases and J by 0 bases. Germline assignment: CDR1 SNHLY and CDR2 FYNNEI. This CDR3 contains 17 residues. CDR3 DNA sequence: TGTGCCAGCAGCCGGACAGGGGGCCCCCTTAGCAATCAGCCCCAGCATTTT. It translates to CASSRTGGPLSNQPQHF.

This clone was counted a single time. The chain joins TRBV27 to TRBJ2-7; D is possibly TRBD1 or TRBD2 (5 bases each). Germline-derived CDR1 and CDR2 are MNHEY and SMNVEV (reference sequence). The CDR3 contains 15 residues. Trimming cost V 6 bases and J 0 bases, with 15 bases left between them. CDR3 amino acids: CASRVTGTSSYEQYF. The CDR3 DNA is TGTGCCAGCAGGGTCACCGGGACCAGCTCCTACGAGCAGTACTTC.

The chain recombines TRBV29-1 with TRBJ2-5; the match to TRBD1 covers 9 bases. The CDR3 is 14 amino acids. Trimming at V came to 3 bases and at J to 4 bases, leaving 6 bases not matched to a gene. CDR1 is SQVTM, CDR2 ANQGSEA, per germline. The CDR3 sequence is CSVERDRGTETQYF. The CDR3 bases are TGCAGCGTTGAGAGAGACAGGGGGACAGAGACCCAGTACTTC.

The V and J genes are TRBV5-1 and TRBJ1-1; the match to TRBD1 covers 8 bases. With V trimmed by 6 bases and J by 3 bases, 7 bases remained unmatched. The germline V gene has CDR1 SGHRS and CDR2 YFSETQ. CDR3 length: 14 amino acids. CDR3 sequence reads: CASMSQGEDTEAFF. DNA of the CDR3: TGCGCCAGCATGTCACAGGGGGAGGACACTGAAGCTTTCTTT.

The chain joins TRBV2 to TRBJ2-2; 9 bases match TRBD1. The CDR3 is made up of 14 amino acids. J gave up 4 bases and V 8 bases, and 5 bases lay outside the gene matches. Germline assignment: CDR1 SNHLY and CDR2 FYNNEI. The CDR3 DNA sequence: TGTGCCAGCCAACAGGGGGCGGCCACCGGGGAGCTGTTTTTT. Translated, it gives CASQQGAATGELFF.

The genes are TRBV19 and TRBJ1-5; 7 positions agree with TRBD1. With V trimmed by 4 bases and J by 2 bases, 5 bases remained unmatched. This CDR3 spans 15 amino acids. Germline lookup yields CDR1 LNHDA and CDR2 SQIVND (reference sequence). CDR3 residues: CASSRYTGGNQPQHF. Here the CDR3 DNA reads TGTGCCAGTAGTAGATATACAGGGGGCAATCAGCCCCAGCATTTT. The full variable domain, in which reference TRBV19 and TRBJ1-5 provide the parts outside the CDR3, is DGGITQSPKYLFRKEGQNVTLSCEQNLNHDAMYWYRQDPGQGLRLIYYSQIVNDFQKGDIAEGYSVSREKKESFPLTVTSAQKNPTAFYLCASSRYTGGNQPQHFGDGTRLSIL.

The CDR3 loop is CASSVGNQPQHF. The CDR3 DNA is TGTGCCAGCAGCGTGGGAAATCAGCCCCAGCATTTT. This chain connects TRBV5-4 to TRBJ1-5; D is undetermined. V dropped 4 bases and J dropped 4 bases, with 6 bases sitting between them. Germline V gene sequence: CDR1 SGHNT, CDR2 YYREEE (reference sequence). This CDR3 contains 12 residues.